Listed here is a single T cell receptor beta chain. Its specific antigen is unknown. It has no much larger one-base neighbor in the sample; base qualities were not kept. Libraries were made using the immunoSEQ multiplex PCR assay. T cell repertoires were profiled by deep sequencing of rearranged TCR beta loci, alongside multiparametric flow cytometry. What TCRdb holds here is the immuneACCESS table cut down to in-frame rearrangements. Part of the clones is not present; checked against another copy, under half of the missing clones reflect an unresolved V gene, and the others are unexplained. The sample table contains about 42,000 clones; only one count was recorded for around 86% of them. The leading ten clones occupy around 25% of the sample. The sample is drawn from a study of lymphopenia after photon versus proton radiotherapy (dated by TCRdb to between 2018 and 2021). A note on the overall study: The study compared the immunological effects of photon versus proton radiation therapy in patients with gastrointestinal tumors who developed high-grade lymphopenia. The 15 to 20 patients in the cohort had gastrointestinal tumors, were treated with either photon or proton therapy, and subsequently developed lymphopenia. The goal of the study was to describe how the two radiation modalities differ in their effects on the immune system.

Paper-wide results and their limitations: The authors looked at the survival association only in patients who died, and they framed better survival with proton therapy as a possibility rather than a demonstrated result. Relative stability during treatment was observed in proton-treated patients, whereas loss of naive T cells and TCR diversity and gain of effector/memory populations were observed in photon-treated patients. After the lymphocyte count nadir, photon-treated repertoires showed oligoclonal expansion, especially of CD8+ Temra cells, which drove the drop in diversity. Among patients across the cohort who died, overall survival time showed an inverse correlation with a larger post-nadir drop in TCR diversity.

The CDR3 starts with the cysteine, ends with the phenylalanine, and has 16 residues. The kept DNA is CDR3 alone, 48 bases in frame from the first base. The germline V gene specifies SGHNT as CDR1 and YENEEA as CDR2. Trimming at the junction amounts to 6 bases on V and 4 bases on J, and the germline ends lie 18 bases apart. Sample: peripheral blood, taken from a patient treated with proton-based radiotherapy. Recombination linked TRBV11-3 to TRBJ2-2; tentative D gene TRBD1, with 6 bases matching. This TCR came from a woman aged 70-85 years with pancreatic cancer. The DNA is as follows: TGTGCCAGCAGGGACAAGGGACACCAAAGCACCGGGGAGCTGTTTTTT. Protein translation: CASRDKGHQSTGELFF.